Below are 12 T cell receptor beta chains sequenced from a single sample in a study of cytotoxic CD8 clonotypes in ibrutinib-treated CLL. Method: immunoSEQ multiplex PCR; TCRdb's copy keeps in-frame clones and lacks some. The data contain approximately 340,000 clones, roughly 71% of them singletons. The sample here was PBMCs, taken after 36 months of ibrutinib treatment. The receptors were gathered from a human donor with chronic lymphocytic leukemia.

V usage is TRBV7-2 and J usage is TRBJ2-7, with 9 bases identical to TRBD2. The V segment lost 4 bases and the J segment 1 base; nucleotides outside the gene matches: 5. This CDR3 region has 15 residues. Germline V gives CDR1 SGHTA, CDR2 FQGNSA. The CDR3 sequence: CASSSRAGGSYEQYF. The CDR3 nucleotides read TGTGCCAGCAGCTCCCGAGCGGGGGGTTCCTACGAGCAGTACTTC.

The chain uses TRBV7-6 and TRBJ2-1; 11 bases are a match to TRBD2. There are 17 residues in the CDR3. Trimming took 3 bases from V and 8 from J; bases not matched to a gene: 12. Germline assignment: CDR1 SGHVS and CDR2 FNYEAQ. CDR3 protein: CASSFRLAGSTGDEQFF. DNA for the CDR3: TGTGCCAGCAGCTTTCGACTAGCGGGGTCCACGGGCGATGAGCAGTTCTTC.

The V gene is TRBV4-1, the J gene TRBJ1-6; the D gene is possibly TRBD1 (6 bases). This CDR3 region has 17 residues. The V end was cut by 3 bases, the J end by 0 bases, with 12 bases between. Germline V gives CDR1 MGHRA, CDR2 YSYEKL. CDR3 protein: CASSQDSPYSYNSPLHF. The CDR3 DNA follows: TGCGCCAGCAGCCAGGACAGCCCCTACTCCTATAATTCACCCCTCCACTTT.

The chain has TRBV5-6 and TRBJ1-5, with D unresolved. Trimming left V 1 base short and J 0 bases short, with 14 bases between. Germline V gene sequence: CDR1 SGHDT, CDR2 YYEEEE. The CDR3 loop spans 17 amino acids. CDR3 in amino acids: CASSLFGRGDSNQPQHF. For the CDR3, the DNA is TGTGCCAGCAGCTTGTTCGGGCGGGGAGATAGCAATCAGCCCCAGCATTTT.

V usage is TRBV29-1 and J usage is TRBJ1-1, with D possibly being TRBD1 (5 bases). This CDR3 is built from 13 residues. CDR1 SQVTM and CDR2 ANQGSEA come from the germline V gene. V gave up 3 bases and J gave up 4 bases, with 12 bases separating them. Written as DNA, the CDR3 is TGCAGCGTTGATCAGGGTTTTGGCACTGAAGCTTTCTTT. Its translation: CSVDQGFGTEAFF.

This clone was seen a few times. The rearrangement joins TRBV7-6 to TRBJ2-3; D is ambiguous. This CDR3 is built from 13 residues. Germline V lookup: CDR1 SGHVS, CDR2 FNYEAQ. Trimming stripped 1 base from V and 6 bases from J, with 8 bases between. As DNA, the CDR3 is TGTGCCAGCAGCTTAGGGCGTGGGGATACGCAGTATTTT. This translates into CASSLGRGDTQYF.

In its sample, this clone was seen a few times. Other DNA sequences in the sample encode the same CDR3. Here the CDR3 DNA reads TGTGCCAGCAGCTCCTACTACGAGCAGTACTTC. As protein: CASSSYYEQYF. V is TRBV7-9 and J is TRBJ2-7, with unresolved D. Germline lookup yields CDR1 SEHNR and CDR2 FQNEAQ (reference sequence). The CDR3 extends over 11 amino acids. V lost 4 bases and J 3 bases, leaving 4 bases between the germline ends.

The V call is TRBV5-1, the J call TRBJ2-1, with a weak D call TRBD1 (6 bases). Trimming took off 0 bases at V and 5 bases at J, with 9 bases between the two ends. Germline V gene data show CDR1 as SGHRS and CDR2 as YFSETQ. CDR3 length equals 14 residues. CDR3: CASSLGRTDNEQFF. The CDR3 nucleotides are TGCGCCAGCAGCTTGGGGCGGACAGACAATGAGCAGTTCTTC.

The chain uses TRBV5-1 and TRBJ2-7; 8 nucleotides line up with TRBD2. The CDR3 has 16 amino acids. Trimming at V came to 1 base and at J to 2 bases, leaving 8 bases not matched to a gene. CDR1 is SGHRS, CDR2 YFSETQ, per germline. The CDR3 DNA follows: TGCGCCAGCAGCTTGCCTGATAGCGGGGAACCCTACGAGCAGTACTTC. Translation gives CASSLPDSGEPYEQYF.

The rearrangement uses TRBV7-9 and TRBJ2-2; D remains ambiguous. The CDR3 extends over 16 amino acids. The germline gives CDR1 SEHNR, CDR2 FQNEAQ (reference sequence). Trimming left V 5 bases short and J 0 bases short, with 13 bases between. The chain's CDR3 is CASSHDKPSNTGELFF. The CDR3 DNA is TGTGCCAGCAGCCACGACAAGCCTTCGAACACCGGGGAGCTGTTTTTT.

This clone has only a few counts. This chain connects TRBV18 to TRBJ2-5; 9 bases map to TRBD1. V lost 3 bases and J lost 0; bases outside the gene matches: 2. This CDR3 contains 15 residues. Germline V gene data show CDR1 as KGHSH and CDR2 as LQKENI. Here the CDR3 reads CASSPGQGYQETQYF. The CDR3 DNA follows: TGTGCCAGCTCACCGGGACAGGGTTACCAAGAGACCCAGTACTTC. The full variable domain, with the rest looked up from reference TRBV18 and TRBJ2-5, is NAGVMQNPRHLVRRRGQEARLRCSPMKGHSHVYWYRQLPEEGLKFMVYLQKENIIDESGMPKERFSAEFPKEGPSILRIQQVVRGDSAAYFCASSPGQGYQETQYFGPGTRLLVL.

Turning to this clone: This sample also contains other DNA sequences that code for the same CDR3. The chain has TRBV10-2 and TRBJ2-4; unclear D gene. This CDR3 spans 14 amino acids. V was cut by 1 base and J by 0 bases, with 4 bases left in between. Germline CDR1 is WSHSY and CDR2 is SAAADI. This chain's CDR3 is CASSEYLAKNIQYF. The CDR3 DNA sequence: TGCGCCAGCAGTGAGTACCTAGCCAAAAACATTCAGTACTTC.